The 20 T cell receptor beta chains in this list originate from one sample, sequenced in a study of blood T cells in healthy people across ages (dated by TCRdb to between 2014 and 2017). Library creation used 5' RACE. The data were produced on an Illumina HiSeq 2500. The second PCR ran for roughly 7 to 12 cycles and used a J-beta primer mix along with a sample-barcoded 5' primer. TCRdb reprocessed the public reads (quality trimming at Q25 with fastp, clone calling with MiXCR) and kept in-frame beta chains. Each entry merges the rows of one CDR3 protein and shows their most common DNA and genes. This sample comprises 700,000 to 850,000 distinct CDR3 sequences, roughly 50% of them detected only once. Of the sample, about two fifths falls within the top ten clones. Sequencing was carried out using blood. The receptors were sampled from an older man in good health.

This chain connects TRBV5-1 to TRBJ2-4, with 9 bases that match TRBD1. CDR1 and CDR2 (germline): SGHRS, YFSETQ. The CDR3 length is 15 residues. Losses at the gene ends were 6 bases for V and 8 bases for J; bases not matched to a gene: 12. CDR3 in amino acids: CASTLIPGQGYIQYF. The CDR3 region has the DNA TGCGCCAGCACCTTAATCCCGGGACAGGGATACATTCAGTACTTC.

The chain carries TRBV29-1 and TRBJ2-1; D perhaps matches TRBD1 (5 bases). The CDR3 is made up of 12 amino acids. V lost 7 bases and J 5 bases, leaving 12 bases between the germline ends. CDR1 SQVTM and CDR2 ANQGSEA come from the germline V gene. The CDR3 coding sequence is TGCAGCGCCCAGGACACCAACAATGAGCAGTTCTTC. As protein: CSAQDTNNEQFF.

This chain links TRBV9 with TRBJ1-2; the D is unclear. Per germline, CDR1 SGDLS and CDR2 YYNGEE. This CDR3 comprises 12 residues. V was cut by 4 bases and J by 8 bases, with 12 bases left in between. For the CDR3, the DNA is TGTGCCAGCAGCCCAAGATTAGGCGGCTACACCTTC. It codes for CASSPRLGGYTF. Complete variable domain (other parts from reference TRBV9 and TRBJ1-2): DSGVTQTPKHLITATGQRVTLRCSPRSGDLSVYWYQQSLDQGLQFLIQYYNGEERAKGNILERFSAQQFPDLHSELNLSSLELGDSALYFCASSPRLGGYTFGSGTRLTVV.

This chain uses TRBV5-1 with TRBJ2-1, with no clear D. Germline CDR1 SGHRS, CDR2 YFSETQ. The CDR3 has 16 residues. The V end was cut by 4 bases, the J end by 7 bases, with 21 bases between. The CDR3 DNA sequence: TGCGCCAGCAGCACGGGCGACCGGCTGCGTGAGAATGAGCAGTTCTTC. Its translation: CASSTGDRLRENEQFF.

V and J are TRBV27 and TRBJ1-5, with 8 bases identical to TRBD1. Trimming cost V 4 bases and J 4 bases; bases outside gene matches: 6. Looked up from germline, CDR1 is MNHEY and CDR2 is SMNVEV (reference sequence). The CDR3 runs 15 residues. This CDR3 reads CASSSATGVNQPQHF. Written as DNA, the CDR3 is TGTGCCAGCAGTTCAGCGACAGGGGTTAATCAGCCCCAGCATTTT.

The genes are TRBV27 and TRBJ2-1, with D perhaps TRBD1 or TRBD2 (5 bases each). Per germline, CDR1 MNHEY and CDR2 SMNVEV (reference sequence). The CDR3 runs to 15 residues. The V end was cut by 2 bases, the J end by 10 bases, with 18 bases between. The chain's CDR3 is CASSLILRGSGEQFF. For the CDR3, the DNA is TGTGCCAGCAGTTTAATCCTGAGGGGATCAGGCGAGCAGTTCTTC.

This sequence joins TRBV12-5 and TRBJ1-1; perhaps TRBD1 as D (5 bases). Looked up from germline, CDR1 is LGHNT and CDR2 is FRNRAP. The CDR3 is made up of 14 amino acids. Trimming stripped 6 bases from V and 0 bases from J, with 11 bases between. In DNA, the CDR3 is TGTGCTAGTGGGGCCGAGGGGTTGAACACTGAAGCTTTCTTT. This codes for CASGAEGLNTEAFF. Based on the CDR3 plus reference TRBV12-5 and TRBJ1-1, the full variable domain is DARVTQTPRHKVTEMGQEVTMRCQPILGHNTVFWYRQTMMQGLELLAYFRNRAPLDDSGMPKDRFSAEMPDATLATLKIQPSEPRDSAVYFCASGAEGLNTEAFFGQGTRLTVV.

In this sample, this clonotype turned up a few times. The V gene is TRBV4-2, the J gene TRBJ2-3; 9 positions match TRBD1. Germline V CDR1 and CDR2: LGHNA, YNFKEQ. J was trimmed by 14 bases and V by 0 bases; bases with no gene match: 24. The CDR3 loop spans 19 amino acids. The CDR3 sequence: CASSQDLIGTTGQGRYAYF. The CDR3 DNA follows: TGTGCCAGCAGCCAAGATCTTATAGGGACAACCGGACAGGGGAGATACGCGTATTTT.

This chain joins TRBV4-1 and TRBJ2-7; 14 nucleotides match TRBD2. CDR1 is MGHRA and CDR2 is YSYEKL in the germline V gene. CDR3 length: 15 amino acids. Trimming removed 4 bases from V and 3 bases from J; junction bases left unmatched: 2. CDR3 loop: CASSRGLAGGYEQYF. As DNA, the CDR3 is TGCGCCAGCAGCCGAGGACTAGCGGGAGGCTACGAGCAGTACTTC.

This clonotype showed up just a few times. The chain links TRBV20-1 to TRBJ1-5, with D tentatively TRBD1 (5 bases). This CDR3 comprises 14 residues. The V end lost 5 bases, the J end lost 0 bases, and 11 bases lay between the germline ends. Looked up from germline, CDR1 is DFQATT and CDR2 is SNEGSKA (reference sequence). The CDR3 DNA reads TGCAGTGCTTCTAGGGGTTATAGCAATCAGCCCCAGCATTTT. Translating it yields CSASRGYSNQPQHF.

V is TRBV6-2 or TRBV6-3 and J is TRBJ2-7; the D gene could be TRBD1 or TRBD2 (5 bases each). CDR1 and CDR2 from the germline V gene are MNHEY and SVGEGT. The CDR3 runs 15 residues. V gave up 6 bases and J gave up 3 bases, with 18 bases separating them. CDR3 in DNA: TGTGCCAGCAGCTCCGGGGCCCTATCTTTCTACGAGCAGTACTTC. Protein sequence: CASSSGALSFYEQYF.

V gene TRBV11-2 combines with J gene TRBJ2-7; D perhaps matches TRBD1 (6 bases). V dropped 5 bases and J dropped 11 bases, with 19 bases sitting between them. This CDR3 region has 13 residues. Germline CDR1 reads SGHAT; CDR2 reads FQNNGV. CDR3 amino acids: CASSPNPGTPKYF. CDR3 bases: TGTGCCAGCAGCCCAAACCCCGGGACACCAAAGTACTTC.

The chain has TRBV25-1 and TRBJ2-1, with a weak D call TRBD2 (6 bases). The germline V gene encodes CDR1 MGHDK and CDR2 SYGVNS. The CDR3 has 15 residues. V lost 6 bases and J 5 bases, leaving 17 bases between the germline ends. The CDR3: CASSSGGGAHNEQFF. The DNA for the CDR3 is TGTGCCAGCAGCTCGGGCGGCGGGGCCCACAATGAGCAGTTCTTC.

The gene calls are TRBV5-1 and TRBJ2-1; 10 bases map to TRBD2. Germline V CDR1 and CDR2: SGHRS, YFSETQ. The J segment lost 0 bases and the V segment lost 3 bases, leaving 3 bases of the junction unmatched. The CDR3 extends over 16 amino acids. As DNA, the CDR3 is TGCGCCAGCAGCTCAATAGCGGGAGGCTCCTACAATGAGCAGTTCTTC. It encodes CASSSIAGGSYNEQFF. Full variable domain (outside the CDR3, taken from reference TRBV5-1 and TRBJ2-1): KAGVTQTPRYLIKTRGQQVTLSCSPISGHRSVSWYQQTPGQGLQFLFEYFSETQRNKGNFPGRFSGRQFSNSRSEMNVSTLELGDSALYLCASSSIAGGSYNEQFFGPGTRLTVL.

The chain has TRBV5-8 and TRBJ1-1; possibly TRBD1 for D (5 bases). Trimming took 4 bases from V and 0 from J, leaving 10 bases between them. Germline CDR1 is SGHTS and CDR2 is YDEGEE. The CDR3 is 14 residues long. The CDR3 nucleotides read TGTGCCAGCAGCACCAGGGAAGTGAACACTGAAGCTTTCTTT. Amino acid sequence: CASSTREVNTEAFF.

The sample holds a few counts of this clonotype. The chain recombines TRBV9 with TRBJ1-2, with TRBD1 identical over 12 bases. In germline, CDR1 is SGDLS, CDR2 YYNGEE. Losses at the gene ends were 3 bases for V and 0 bases for J; bases not matched to a gene: 6. This CDR3 is 17 amino acids long. The CDR3 DNA is TGTGCCAGCAGCGAAGGGACAGGGGGCCTATCTAACTATGGCTACACCTTC. It codes for CASSEGTGGLSNYGYTF.

The chain couples TRBV13 to TRBJ2-1, with unresolved D. Gene TRBJ2-7 matches the end of the DNA better, so the J call may be wrong. The germline CDR1 and CDR2 sequences are PRHDT and FYEKMQ (reference sequence). The CDR3 covers 13 residues. The CDR3 is CASSPGSHNEQYF. As DNA, the CDR3 is TGTGCCAGCAGCCCTGGGTCCCACAATGAGCAGTACTTC.

This clonotype turned up a few times. V gene TRBV18 combines with J gene TRBJ2-5; no clear D gene. V lost 0 bases and J lost 0, with 8 bases in between. The CDR3 loop spans 15 amino acids. CDR1 is KGHSH, CDR2 LQKENI, per germline. CDR3 loop: CASSPPGFDQETQYF. The CDR3 DNA is TGTGCCAGCTCACCACCAGGGTTCGACCAAGAGACCCAGTACTTC.

The chain couples TRBV28 to TRBJ2-5; D is perhaps TRBD1 or TRBD2 (6 bases each). Trimming left V 8 bases short and J 5 bases short, with 12 bases between. CDR1 and CDR2 from the germline V gene are MDHEN and SYDVKM. The CDR3 length is 12 residues. The CDR3 bases are TGTGCCAGCCGAGGGGGGTATGAGACCCAGTACTTC. Its protein is CASRGGYETQYF.

With respect to this clonotype: Just one base apart from a much larger clone, this may be a read error. This chain links TRBV20-1 with TRBJ2-7; D possibly corresponds to TRBD1 (6 bases). This CDR3 has 16 residues. Per the germline V gene, CDR1 is DFQATT and CDR2 is SNEGSKA (reference sequence). DNA of the CDR3: TGCGGTGCTAGAGATGGTGGGGGCATAACCCGCAATGAGCAGTACTTC. Amino acid sequence: CGARDGGGITRNEQYF.